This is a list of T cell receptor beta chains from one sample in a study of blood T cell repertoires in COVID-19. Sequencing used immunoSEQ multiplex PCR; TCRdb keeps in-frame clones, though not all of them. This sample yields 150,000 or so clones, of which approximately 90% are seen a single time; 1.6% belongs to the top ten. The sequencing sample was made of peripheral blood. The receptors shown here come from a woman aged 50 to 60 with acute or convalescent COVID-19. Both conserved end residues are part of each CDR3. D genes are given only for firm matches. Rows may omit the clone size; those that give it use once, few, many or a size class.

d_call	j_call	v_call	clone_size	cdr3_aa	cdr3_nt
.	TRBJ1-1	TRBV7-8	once	CASSLGAGLTEAFF	TGTGCCAGCAGCTTAGGGGCAGGGCTCACTGAAGCTTTCTTT
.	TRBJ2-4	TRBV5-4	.	CASSPSPAGREYKNIQYF	TGTGCCAGCAGTCCATCCCCTGCAGGACGGGAATACAAAAACATTCAGTACTTC
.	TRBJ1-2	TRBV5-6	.	CASSLGRLNYGYTF	TGTGCCAGCAGCTTGGGGCGGTTAAACTATGGCTACACCTTC
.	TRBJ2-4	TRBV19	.	CATRREFIQYF	TGTGCCACCAGACGGGAATTCATTCAGTACTTC
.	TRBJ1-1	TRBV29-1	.	CSVGEGGLDEAFF	TGCAGCGTTGGAGAGGGGGGGCTGGATGAAGCTTTCTTT
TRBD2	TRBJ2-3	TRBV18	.	CASSPFQPAGRTDTQYF	TGTGCCAGCTCACCATTCCAACCAGCGGGGCGGACAGATACGCAGTATTTT
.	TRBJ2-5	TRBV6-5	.	CASTIGVGAEETQYF	TGTGCCAGCACGATAGGGGTCGGCGCCGAAGAGACCCAGTACTTC
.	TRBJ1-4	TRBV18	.	CASSLGSGSNEKLFF	TGTGCCAGCTCCTTAGGGAGCGGTTCGAATGAAAAACTGTTTTTT
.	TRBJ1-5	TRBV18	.	CASSIGGNQPQHF	TGTGCCAGCTCAATAGGGGGTAATCAGCCCCAGCATTTT
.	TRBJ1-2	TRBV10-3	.	CAISERGLDYGYTF	TGTGCCATCAGTGAACGGGGGTTGGACTATGGCTACACCTTC
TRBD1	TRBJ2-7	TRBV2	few	CASSQQGAPYEQYF	TGTGCCAGCAGTCAACAGGGGGCCCCTTACGAGCAGTACTTC
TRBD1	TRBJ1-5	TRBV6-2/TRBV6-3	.	CASSLQGEYQPQHF	TGTGCCAGCAGTCTCCAGGGGGAATATCAGCCCCAGCATTTT
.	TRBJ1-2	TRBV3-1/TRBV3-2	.	CASSQGVDTSNYGYTF	TGTGCCAGCAGCCAAGGGGTAGACACTTCTAACTATGGCTACACCTTC
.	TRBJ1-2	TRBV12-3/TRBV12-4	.	CASSFYGQGGYTF	TGTGCCAGCAGTTTTTACGGGCAGGGCGGCTACACCTTC
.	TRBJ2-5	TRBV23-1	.	CASSQSTHDRETQYF	TGCGCCAGCAGTCAATCCACCCACGACAGAGAGACCCAGTACTTC
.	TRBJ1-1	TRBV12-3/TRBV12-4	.	CATQRTYNTEAFF	TGTGCCACCCAGAGGACATATAACACTGAAGCTTTCTTT
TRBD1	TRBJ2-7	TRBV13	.	CASSPGQESSYEQYF	TGTGCCAGCAGCCCGGGACAGGAAAGCTCCTACGAGCAGTACTTC